One and the same sample provided the 25 T cell receptor beta chains below, sequenced in a study of tumor and adjacent non-tumor tissue in lung cancer. The library came from three nested PCR rounds adapted from ARM-PCR protocols. TCRdb ran MiXCR on the multiplex PCR reads and lists one entry per CDR3 protein. The sample has some 93,000 distinct CDR3 sequences; around 71% are singletons. RNA was extracted from bulk tissue without any cell sorting. Sequenced material: lung tumor tissue. These receptors were collected from a man between 60 and 75 years old with non-small cell lung cancer.

In regard to this clonotype: Germline is not matched at one junction end, which may reflect a read error. The chain is built from TRBV5-8 and TRBJ2-3; D is tentatively TRBD1 or TRBD2 (5 bases each). The germline CDR1 and CDR2 sequences are SGHTS and YDEGEE. CDR3 length: 16 residues. In nucleotides, the CDR3 is TGTGCCAGCAGAATGACTGGACGGGGCAGCACAGATACCCAGTCTTTT. It codes for CASRMTGRGSTDTQSF.

The chain couples TRBV6-2 or TRBV6-3 to TRBJ2-3, with D possibly matching TRBD1 (6 bases). The CDR3 length is 16 residues. V was trimmed by 6 bases and J by 2 bases, leaving 18 bases between them. Germline V gene lookup returns CDR1 MNHEY and CDR2 SVGEGT. The CDR3 region has the DNA TGTGCCAGCAGACCCCTCTGGGACAAAGACACAGATACGCAGTATTTT. Translated, it gives CASRPLWDKDTDTQYF.

On this clonotype itself: A much more abundant neighbour one base away suggests this may be a read error. This sequence joins TRBV6-2 or TRBV6-3 and TRBJ1-5; maybe TRBD1 (6 bases). Trimming stripped 6 bases from V and 3 bases from J, with 12 bases between. Per the germline V gene, CDR1 is MNHEY and CDR2 is SVGEGT. This CDR3 has 14 amino acids. This CDR3 reads CASSRQVNNQPQHF. For the CDR3, the DNA is TGTGCCAGCAGCAGACAGGTGAACAATCAGCCCCAGCATTTT.

A few counts support this clonotype. A much bigger clone sits one base away, suggesting this may be a read error. J is TRBJ2-1 and V is TRBV5-1; TRBD1 agrees at 8 bases. In germline, CDR1 is SGHRS, CDR2 YFSETQ. The CDR3 sequence is 20 residues long. V shed 4 bases, J shed 3 bases, and the junction held 21 bases outside the gene matches. The CDR3 coding sequence is TGCGCCAGCAGCCAGAAACCGACCTCGGACAGGGCGGTCGACTACAATGAGCAGTTCTTC. Its translation is CASSQKPTSDRAVDYNEQFF.

This chain connects TRBV10-2 to TRBJ2-7; a weak D match, TRBD1 (6 bases). This CDR3 is built from 12 residues. V lost 10 bases and J 9 bases, leaving 19 bases between the germline ends. Germline assignment: CDR1 WSHSY and CDR2 SAAADI. The CDR3 region has the DNA TGCGCCATCCTGGGGGCGATTAACGGGCAGTACTTC. It translates to CAILGAINGQYF.

This clonotype was counted many times. The V call is TRBV6-6, the J call TRBJ1-5, with TRBD1 matching over 7 bases. Germline V gene data show CDR1 as MNHNY and CDR2 as SVGAGI (reference sequence). V was pared by 0 bases and J by 0 bases, with 2 bases of the junction left unmatched. The CDR3 has 16 amino acids. This CDR3 is CASSYSGQNSNQPQHF. The CDR3 nucleotides are TGTGCCAGCAGTTACTCGGGACAGAATAGCAATCAGCCCCAGCATTTT.

With regard to this clonotype: One end of the junction fails to match germline, which may point to a read error. The chain links TRBV11-2 to TRBJ2-5; TRBD2 might be the D (5 bases). This CDR3 contains 15 residues. Germline lookup yields CDR1 SGHAT and CDR2 FQNNGV. For the CDR3, the DNA is TGTGTCAGCAGCTTAGTCCCCCCAGGAGGAGATACTCAGTACTTC. As protein: CVSSLVPPGGDTQYF.

About this clonotype itself: One end of the junction does not line up with germline, which may come from a read error. J is TRBJ2-2 and V is TRBV6-5; D is possibly TRBD2 (5 bases). Germline assignment: CDR1 MNHEY and CDR2 SVGAGI. CDR3 length equals 13 residues. CDR3 coding DNA: TGTGTCAGCAGGACGAGGAGTACCGGGAAGCTGTTTTTT. Its protein product is CVSRTRSTGKLFF.

This chain links TRBV6-1 with TRBJ1-6; 7 nucleotides agree with TRBD1. In germline, CDR1 is MNHNS, CDR2 SASEGT. The CDR3 runs to 15 residues. V shed 1 base and J 11 bases; nucleotides not matched to a gene: 8. The DNA of the CDR3 is TGTGCCAGCAGTGAAGGTGGGACAGACAGCGCACCCCTCCACTTT. Amino acids: CASSEGGTDSAPLHF.

The CDR3 loop is CASSFDDRVHIHEQYF. Here the CDR3 DNA reads TGTGCCAGCAGTTTCGACGACAGGGTCCACATCCACGAGCAGTACTTC. This chain uses TRBV6-2 or TRBV6-3 with TRBJ2-7; 7 bases align to TRBD1. V trimming: 4 bases; J trimming: 5 bases; junction bases outside the gene matches: 14. There are 16 residues in the CDR3. The V gene's germline CDR1 is MNHEY and CDR2 SVGEGT.

A remark on this clonotype: A junction end diverges from the germline sequence, so it may reflect a read error. This chain links TRBV6-1 with TRBJ1-5, with a possible D match to TRBD1 (5 bases). Germline V gene sequence: CDR1 MNHNS, CDR2 SASEGT. The CDR3 sequence is 17 residues long. Written as DNA, the CDR3 is TGTGCCAGCAATGAAGAACGGGGGAGGGTGACTTATCAGCCCCAGCTTTTT. Its translation: CASNEERGRVTYQPQLF.

This clonotype counts as large. This rearrangement joins TRBV11-1 to TRBJ1-1; unclear D gene. Trimming removed 2 bases at V and 5 bases at J, with 12 bases between. The CDR3 is made up of 14 amino acids. Per germline, CDR1 SGHAT and CDR2 FQDESV (reference sequence). CDR3 in amino acids: CASSLSAGETEAFF. In DNA, the CDR3 is TGTGCCAGCAGCTTATCGGCGGGCGAGACTGAAGCTTTCTTT.

As for this clonotype: Since a much larger clone is just one base distant, this may be a read error. The chain couples TRBV12-3 or TRBV12-4 to TRBJ2-3; D gene unclear. There are 12 residues in the CDR3. CDR3 bases: TGTGCCAGCAGTTTACCCGCGAGTACGCGGTATTTT. Translating gives CASSLPASTRYF.

Concerning this clonotype: A much larger clonotype is one base distant, so this may be a read error. No conserved phenylalanine or tryptophan ends this CDR3, so it is likely a read error. The rearrangement uses TRBV28 and TRBJ2-5; no definite D call. Trimming removed 6 bases from V and 2 bases from J, with 10 bases in between. In germline, CDR1 is MDHEN, CDR2 SYDVKM. CDR3 length: 13 residues. The CDR3 bases are TGTGCCAGCAGAGGAACAGTTCAAGAGACCCAGTACTAC. This gives the protein CASRGTVQETQYY.

V usage is TRBV20-1 and J usage is TRBJ2-5, with TRBD2 matching over 7 bases. Per the germline V gene, CDR1 is DFQATT and CDR2 is SNEGSKA (reference sequence). V trimming: 7 bases; J trimming: 5 bases; junction bases outside the gene matches: 13. CDR3 length equals 14 residues. The CDR3 sequence is CSVALQHGGETQYF. The CDR3 region has the DNA TGCAGTGTTGCCCTCCAGCACGGGGGGGAGACCCAGTACTTC.

As for this clonotype: This may be a read error, as it is one base from a much larger clone. The chain links TRBV12-3 or TRBV12-4 to TRBJ2-7; TRBD1 matches 8 bases. Trimming cost V 5 bases and J 5 bases; bases outside gene matches: 17. The CDR3 is 17 residues long. The DNA for the CDR3 is TGTGCCAGCAGTCCCCATAACCCCGGACAGGGTAGTCACGAGCAGTACTTC. Translated: CASSPHNPGQGSHEQYF.

A note on this clonotype: The junction departs from germline at one end; a sequencing error may be responsible. The CDR3 nucleotides read TGCAGCGTTAAGCACGCGACTATAAGCTTCTACGAGCAGTGCTTC. Amino acids: CSVKHATISFYEQCF. The chain couples TRBV29-1 to TRBJ2-7, with D tentatively TRBD2 (5 bases). CDR1 is SQVTM and CDR2 is ANQGSEA in the germline V gene. This CDR3 comprises 15 residues.

On this clonotype: At one of its ends the junction is not consistent with the germline gene, which may arise from a read error. The chain uses TRBV19 and TRBJ2-3, with TRBD1 matching 9 bases. This CDR3 contains 16 residues. CDR1 is LNHDA and CDR2 is SQIVND in the germline V gene (reference sequence). The CDR3 loop is CASSKPGQGSTDMQYF. CDR3 coding DNA: TGTGCCAGTAGTAAACCGGGACAGGGAAGCACAGATATGCAGTATTTT. Supplemented by reference TRBV19 and TRBJ2-3, the full variable domain reads DGGITQSPKYLFRKEGQNVTLSCEQNLNHDAMYWYRQDPGQGLRLIYYSQIVNDFQKGDIAEGYSVSREKKESFPLTVTSAQKNPTAFYLCASSKPGQGSTDMQYFGPGTRLTVL.

This clonotype has a count of ten or more. V is TRBV28 and J is TRBJ2-7; 8 nucleotides match TRBD2. With V trimmed by 6 bases and J by 1 base, 11 bases remained unmatched. CDR3 length equals 16 residues. CDR1 and CDR2 (germline): MDHEN, SYDVKM. CDR3 sequence reads: CASRTRGRGGSYEQYF. CDR3 nucleotides: TGTGCCAGCAGAACCCGGGGCCGGGGGGGATCCTACGAGCAGTACTTC.

This clonotype has just a few counts. The V and J genes are TRBV11-2 and TRBJ2-4; D might be TRBD1 (5 bases). Between the trimmed V and J ends, which lost 1 base and 5 bases, there was a span of 12 bases. CDR1 SGHAT and CDR2 FQNNGV come from the germline V gene. This CDR3 region has 15 residues. CDR3 in DNA: TGTGCCAGCAGCTTAGGGGTGGGGCTACAAAACATTCAGTACTTC. It encodes CASSLGVGLQNIQYF.

This clonotype was found many times. Sequence at one end of the junction differs from germline and may be a read error. The rearrangement links TRBV5-1 to TRBJ2-1, with TRBD1 identical over 9 bases. Germline lookup yields CDR1 SGHRS and CDR2 YFSETQ. The CDR3 runs to 13 residues. The CDR3 DNA reads TGTGCCAGCAGCAGCGGGACAGGGAATGAGCAGTTCTTC. It codes for CASSSGTGNEQFF.

This chain links TRBV20-1 with TRBJ2-1; TRBD1 agrees at 7 bases. This CDR3 is 14 amino acids long. Trimming at V came to 5 bases and at J to 3 bases, leaving 7 bases not matched to a gene. The V gene's germline CDR1 is DFQATT and CDR2 SNEGSKA (reference sequence). CDR3 loop: CSARPQGIYNEQFF. CDR3 sequence (DNA): TGCAGTGCTCGCCCACAGGGGATCTACAATGAGCAGTTCTTC.

Turning to this clonotype: Since a much larger clone is just one base distant, this may be a read error. This chain joins TRBV20-1 and TRBJ2-1; TRBD2 matches at 10 bases. CDR1 is DFQATT and CDR2 is SNEGSKA in the germline V gene (reference sequence). Trimming took 5 bases from V and 4 from J; bases not matched to a gene: 5. This CDR3 spans 14 amino acids. This chain's CDR3 is CSAPLAGRYNEQFF. CDR3 DNA sequence: TGCAGTGCTCCACTAGCGGGGAGGTACAATGAGCAGTTCTTC.

As regards this clonotype: Just one base apart from a much larger clone, this may be a read error. V usage is TRBV29-1 and J usage is TRBJ2-5; D is perhaps TRBD1 (6 bases). CDR1 and CDR2 from the germline V gene are SQVTM and ANQGSEA. The CDR3 has 12 residues. The V gene lost 0 bases and the J gene lost 4 bases, with 6 bases spanning the gap. The CDR3 nucleotides read TGCAGCGTTGAAGAAGGGGGAGAGACCCAGTACTTC. It codes for CSVEEGGETQYF.

To note about this clonotype: This sequence may be a read error, since a much larger clone differs from it by one base. The chain combines TRBV5-1 with TRBJ1-4; D unresolved. The V gene lost 3 bases and the J gene lost 3 bases, with 12 bases spanning the gap. CDR1 and CDR2 (germline): SGHRS, YFSETQ. This CDR3 spans 15 amino acids. CDR3 bases: TGCGCCAGCAGCTCCTCAGTGGTGGCTAATGAAAAACTGTTTTTT. This codes for CASSSSVVANEKLFF.